A single sample gave rise to the 27 T cell receptor beta chains below, sequenced in a study of T cell responses to AZD1222 COVID-19 vaccine. Data came from immunoSEQ multiplex PCR; TCRdb stores just in-frame clones and leaves some out. The profile covers roughly 120,000 clones, with 85% to 90% appearing a single time and 7.7% taken by the ten largest. The sample consisted of peripheral blood, taken on day 0 of AZD1222 vaccination. Receptors originate from an adult in good health.

The J gene is TRBJ1-3, the V gene TRBV30; 7 positions match TRBD1. The CDR3 runs to 15 residues. The ends lost 1 base at V and 2 bases at J; junction bases unmatched: 5. In germline, CDR1 is GTSNPN, CDR2 SVGIG (reference sequence). The CDR3 DNA is TGTGCCTGGAGTGGTGACAGGGTACCTGGAAACACCATATATTTT. Translated, it gives CAWSGDRVPGNTIYF.

The chain has TRBV19 and TRBJ2-7; 8 bases align to TRBD1. Germline V gene data show CDR1 as LNHDA and CDR2 as SQIVND (reference sequence). This CDR3 spans 14 amino acids. V dropped 5 bases and J dropped 4; count of bases not matched to a gene: 7. CDR3 in DNA: TGTGCCAGTAGTCCAAGGACAGGGTGGTACGAGCAGTACTTC. It encodes CASSPRTGWYEQYF.

The chain has TRBV28 and TRBJ2-7, with unresolved D. V dropped 7 bases and J dropped 2 bases, with 15 bases sitting between them. There are 14 residues in the CDR3. The germline V gene encodes CDR1 MDHEN and CDR2 SYDVKM. The CDR3 loop reads CASTTPGGTYEQYF. The CDR3 DNA reads TGTGCCAGCACCACCCCCGGCGGAACCTACGAGCAGTACTTC.

V and J are TRBV7-6 and TRBJ2-1; 9 nucleotides line up with TRBD2. V lost 0 bases to trimming and J lost 2 bases; unmatched junction nucleotides: 8. Looked up from germline, CDR1 is SGHVS and CDR2 is FNYEAQ. CDR3 length equals 18 residues. CDR3 sequence: CASSLAPASGIPYNEQFF. The CDR3, as DNA: TGTGCCAGCAGCTTAGCCCCGGCTAGCGGGATCCCCTACAATGAGCAGTTCTTC.

The chain links TRBV6-5 to TRBJ2-1, with 12 bases matching TRBD2. After removal of 6 bases from V and 7 bases from J, the junction contained 4 bases not matched to a gene. Germline-derived CDR1 and CDR2 are MNHEY and SVGAGI. The CDR3 is 14 residues long. The CDR3 nucleotides read TGTGCCAGCAGATGGACTAGCGGGGTAAATGAGCAGTTCTTC. It specifies CASRWTSGVNEQFF.

The rearrangement uses TRBV4-1 and TRBJ2-7, with D uncertain. This CDR3 is 18 amino acids long. Germline V CDR1 and CDR2: MGHRA, YSYEKL. The V end was cut by 4 bases, the J end by 0 bases, with 22 bases between. DNA for the CDR3: TGCGCCAGCAGCCCGCTAGACTTCATAGGTCGGAGCTCCTACGAGCAGTACTTC. This gives the protein CASSPLDFIGRSSYEQYF.

The chain employs TRBV7-2 and TRBJ2-4; weak D call: TRBD2 (6 bases). Germline lookup yields CDR1 SGHTA and CDR2 FQGNSA. This CDR3 has 19 amino acids. Trimming removed 2 bases from V and 0 bases from J, with 20 bases in between. CDR3 region: CASSLTPWGGDLAKNIQYF. The DNA for the CDR3 is TGTGCCAGCAGCTTAACCCCCTGGGGCGGGGATCTAGCCAAAAACATTCAGTACTTC.

The chain combines TRBV3-1 (or the pseudogene TRBV3-2) with TRBJ2-3, with D possibly being TRBD1 (5 bases). The CDR3 is made up of 17 amino acids. Trimming left V 0 bases short and J 1 base short, with 14 bases between. CDR1 LGHDT and CDR2 YNNKEL come from the germline V gene (reference sequence). CDR3 sequence: CASSQEKTVFRTDTQYF. CDR3 DNA sequence: TGTGCCAGCAGCCAAGAAAAGACAGTTTTTCGCACAGATACGCAGTATTTT.

The V gene is TRBV19, the J gene TRBJ1-6; a weak D match, TRBD1 (6 bases). V lost 6 bases to trimming and J lost 1 base, with 10 bases between them. The germline V gene has CDR1 LNHDA and CDR2 SQIVND (reference sequence). This CDR3 contains 15 residues. Here the CDR3 reads CASSDRPSYNSPLHF. DNA for the CDR3: TGTGCCAGTAGCGACAGGCCATCCTATAATTCACCCCTCCACTTT.

The V and J genes are TRBV6-2 or TRBV6-3 and TRBJ2-7; D unresolved. Germline CDR1 MNHEY, CDR2 SVGEGT. This CDR3 is 11 amino acids long. Deletions cut 6 bases from V and 6 bases from J, with 9 bases between. CDR3 region: CASSSWVEQYF. CDR3 nucleotide sequence: TGTGCCAGCAGCTCTTGGGTCGAGCAGTACTTC.

The chain is built from TRBV30 and TRBJ2-7, with 8 bases lining up with TRBD2. There are 15 residues in the CDR3. Trimming cost V 1 base and J 0 bases; bases outside gene matches: 5. The germline CDR1 and CDR2 sequences are GTSNPN and SVGIG (reference sequence). For the CDR3, the DNA is TGTGCCTGGAGTGCGGGACTAGGGACCTCCTACGAGCAGTACTTC. This translates into CAWSAGLGTSYEQYF.

The CDR3 protein is CASSPSRDRNEQFF. The CDR3 region has the DNA TGTGCCAGCAGCCCGTCCCGGGACAGGAATGAGCAGTTCTTC. J is TRBJ2-1 and V is TRBV5-5; 8 nucleotides match TRBD1. CDR1 is SGHKS, CDR2 YYEKEE, per germline (reference sequence). V was pared by 4 bases and J by 7 bases, with 7 bases of the junction left unmatched. The CDR3 covers 14 residues.

The V gene is TRBV2, the J gene TRBJ2-2; 8 nucleotides align to TRBD2. Germline CDR1 SNHLY, CDR2 FYNNEI. V lost 8 bases, J lost 0 bases, and 2 bases stayed unmatched. This CDR3 spans 14 amino acids. The CDR3 region is CASLTSANTGELFF. CDR3 coding DNA: TGTGCCAGCTTGACTAGCGCGAACACCGGGGAGCTGTTTTTT. Filled out from reference TRBV2 and TRBJ2-2, the complete variable domain reads EPEVTQTPSHQVTQMGQEVILRCVPISNHLYFYWYRQILGQKVEFLVSFYNNEISEKSEIFDDQFSVERPDGSNFTLKIRSTKLEDSAMYFCASLTSANTGELFFGEGSRLTVL.

The V call is TRBV7-6, the J call TRBJ1-4; TRBD1 matches 8 bases. J lost 5 bases, V lost 1 base, and 3 bases had no gene match. The germline CDR1 and CDR2 sequences are SGHVS and FNYEAQ. The CDR3 is 15 amino acids. CDR3 DNA sequence: TGTGCCAGCAGCTTAGATACAGGGGGGAATGAAAAACTGTTTTTT. This codes for CASSLDTGGNEKLFF. Full variable domain (missing parts from reference TRBV7-6 and TRBJ1-4): GAGVSQSPRYKVTKRGQDVALRCDPISGHVSLYWYRQALGQGPEFLTYFNYEAQQDKSGLPNDRFSAERPEGSISTLTIQRTEQRDSAMYRCASSLDTGGNEKLFFGSGTQLSVL.

The V gene is TRBV5-1, the J gene TRBJ2-1, with 10 bases that match TRBD1. The CDR3 has 15 amino acids. The junction had 2 bases not matched to a gene; V was cut back by 4 bases and J by 1 base. In germline, CDR1 is SGHRS, CDR2 YFSETQ. This chain's CDR3 is CASSTGQGSYNEQFF. As DNA, the CDR3 is TGCGCCAGCAGCACGGGACAGGGGTCCTACAATGAGCAGTTCTTC.

This clone was seen more than once but under ten times. The rearrangement links TRBV9 to TRBJ2-6, with D maybe TRBD1 (6 bases). Trimming pared 3 bases from V and 0 bases from J, leaving 10 bases between. CDR3 size: 16 residues. Looked up from germline, CDR1 is SGDLS and CDR2 is YYNGEE. CDR3 coding DNA: TGTGCCAGCAGCGGATACAGGGCCTCTGGGGCCAACGTCCTGACTTTC. Translated, it gives CASSGYRASGANVLTF.

This clone was found a few times. The gene calls are TRBV19 and TRBJ1-2; D uncertain. Trimming took 7 bases from V and 6 from J, leaving 15 bases between them. CDR3 length equals 13 residues. Germline CDR1 is LNHDA and CDR2 is SQIVND (reference sequence). Here the CDR3 reads CASTSRNTDGYTF. The CDR3 DNA reads as TGTGCCAGTACTTCCCGTAACACAGATGGCTACACCTTC. Combining the CDR3 with reference TRBV19 and TRBJ1-2 gives the whole variable domain DGGITQSPKYLFRKEGQNVTLSCEQNLNHDAMYWYRQDPGQGLRLIYYSQIVNDFQKGDIAEGYSVSREKKESFPLTVTSAQKNPTAFYLCASTSRNTDGYTFGSGTRLTVV.

The chain links TRBV19 to TRBJ1-1; 8 bases map to TRBD1. V trimming: 5 bases; J trimming: 3 bases; junction bases outside the gene matches: 5. The germline gives CDR1 LNHDA, CDR2 SQIVND (reference sequence). The length of the CDR3 is 14 residues. CDR3 residues: CASSSTGGYTEAFF. As DNA, the CDR3 is TGTGCCAGTAGTTCTACAGGGGGTTACACTGAAGCTTTCTTT.

The chain uses TRBV2 and TRBJ1-3; D perhaps matches TRBD1 (6 bases). The CDR3 is 15 amino acids. Germline CDR1 SNHLY, CDR2 FYNNEI. The ends were cut back, 5 bases at V and 0 bases at J, with 11 bases in the middle. The CDR3: CASSQDSSSGNTIYF. Written as DNA, the CDR3 is TGTGCCAGCAGTCAGGACAGCTCCTCTGGAAACACCATATATTTT.

This chain connects TRBV5-4 to TRBJ2-5, with TRBD2 as a possible D gene (6 bases). Trimming pared 2 bases from V and 4 bases from J, leaving 12 bases between. This CDR3 contains 14 residues. In germline, CDR1 is SGHNT, CDR2 YYREEE (reference sequence). In nucleotides, the CDR3 is TGTGCCAGCAGCTTTTGGCGGGGAGGAGAGACCCAGTACTTC. This translates into CASSFWRGGETQYF.

The gene calls are TRBV20-1 and TRBJ2-7; 8 bases match TRBD1. The J segment lost 4 bases and the V segment lost 3 bases, leaving 8 bases of the junction unmatched. Germline V lookup: CDR1 DFQATT, CDR2 SNEGSKA (reference sequence). The CDR3 has 14 amino acids. The CDR3 DNA reads TGCAGTGCTAGTGACCCCAGGGGGCCATACGAGCAGTACTTC. Its protein product is CSASDPRGPYEQYF.

V usage is TRBV15 and J usage is TRBJ2-2, with no clear D. Trimming took 1 base from V and 3 from J, leaving 9 bases between them. Germline lookup yields CDR1 LNHNV and CDR2 YYDKDF (reference sequence). The CDR3 runs to 15 residues. The CDR3 bases are TGTGCCACCAGCAGAGCTGGGCCCGACACCGGGGAGCTGTTTTTT. The encoded protein is CATSRAGPDTGELFF.

This sequence joins TRBV5-5 and TRBJ1-2, with TRBD1 matching 9 bases. Germline CDR1 SGHKS, CDR2 YYEKEE (reference sequence). V trimming: 4 bases; J trimming: 8 bases; junction bases outside the gene matches: 21. The CDR3 length is 18 residues. The CDR3 region is CASSPRDRDRYLMGGYTF. The CDR3 DNA is TGTGCCAGCAGCCCCCGGGACAGGGACCGGTACCTTATGGGGGGCTACACCTTC.

The chain has TRBV7-9 and TRBJ2-1; D is undetermined. Trimming shortened V by 1 base and J by 0 bases, and 7 bases separated the two germline ends. Germline lookup yields CDR1 SEHNR and CDR2 FQNEAQ (reference sequence). This CDR3 comprises 15 residues. The CDR3 here is CASSLGVSSYNEQFF. CDR3 bases: TGTGCCAGCAGCTTAGGGGTTAGCTCCTACAATGAGCAGTTCTTC. Full variable domain (outside the CDR3, taken from reference TRBV7-9 and TRBJ2-1): DTGVSQNPRHKITKRGQNVTFRCDPISEHNRLYWYRQTLGQGPEFLTYFQNEAQLEKSRLLSDRFSAERPKGSFSTLEIQRTEQGDSAMYLCASSLGVSSYNEQFFGPGTRLTVL.

The V gene is TRBV9, the J gene TRBJ1-2; no clear D. The germline V and J ends were trimmed by 4 bases and 2 bases, with 15 bases remaining between them. Germline V gives CDR1 SGDLS, CDR2 YYNGEE. The CDR3 is made up of 15 amino acids. CDR3 in amino acids: CASSRVDVENYGYTF. Here the CDR3 DNA reads TGTGCCAGCAGCCGAGTTGATGTAGAGAACTATGGCTACACCTTC. Based on the CDR3 plus reference TRBV9 and TRBJ1-2, the full variable domain is DSGVTQTPKHLITATGQRVTLRCSPRSGDLSVYWYQQSLDQGLQFLIQYYNGEERAKGNILERFSAQQFPDLHSELNLSSLELGDSALYFCASSRVDVENYGYTFGSGTRLTVV.

The chain employs TRBV6-4 and TRBJ2-2, with D perhaps matching TRBD1 (5 bases). Germline lookup yields CDR1 MRHNA and CDR2 SNTAGT. The CDR3 runs 14 residues. The V end was cut by 3 bases, the J end by 6 bases, with 11 bases between. DNA for the CDR3: TGTGCCAGCAGTGAGGGGCAAGAGCCCGGGGAGCTGTTTTTT. This gives the protein CASSEGQEPGELFF.

The CDR3 DNA sequence: TGTGCCAGCAGCCAAGCCTGGAGGAACGAGCAGTACTTC. It encodes CASSQAWRNEQYF. This chain links TRBV4-2 with TRBJ2-7, with D perhaps TRBD2 (5 bases). Germline CDR1 and CDR2: LGHNA and YNFKEQ. V lost 1 base to trimming and J lost 5 bases, with 9 bases between them. CDR3 length: 13 residues.